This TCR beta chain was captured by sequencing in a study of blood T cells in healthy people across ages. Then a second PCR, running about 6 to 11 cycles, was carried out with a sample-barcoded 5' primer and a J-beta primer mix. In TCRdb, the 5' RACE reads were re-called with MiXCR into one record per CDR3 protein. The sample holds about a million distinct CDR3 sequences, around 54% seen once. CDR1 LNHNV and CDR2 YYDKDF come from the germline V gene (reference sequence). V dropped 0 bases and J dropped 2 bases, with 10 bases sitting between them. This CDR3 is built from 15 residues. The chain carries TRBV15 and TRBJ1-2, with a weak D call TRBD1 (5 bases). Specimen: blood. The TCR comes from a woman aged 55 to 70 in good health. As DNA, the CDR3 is TGTGCCACCAGCAGAGATGTGGGGGAAAACTATGGCTACACCTTC. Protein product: CATSRDVGENYGYTF. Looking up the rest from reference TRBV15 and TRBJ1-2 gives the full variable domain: DAMVIQNPRYQVTQFGKPVTLSCSQTLNHNVMYWYQQKSSQAPKLLFHYYDKDFNNEADTPDNFQSRRPNTSFCFLDIRSPGLGDTAMYLCATSRDVGENYGYTFGSGTRLTVV.